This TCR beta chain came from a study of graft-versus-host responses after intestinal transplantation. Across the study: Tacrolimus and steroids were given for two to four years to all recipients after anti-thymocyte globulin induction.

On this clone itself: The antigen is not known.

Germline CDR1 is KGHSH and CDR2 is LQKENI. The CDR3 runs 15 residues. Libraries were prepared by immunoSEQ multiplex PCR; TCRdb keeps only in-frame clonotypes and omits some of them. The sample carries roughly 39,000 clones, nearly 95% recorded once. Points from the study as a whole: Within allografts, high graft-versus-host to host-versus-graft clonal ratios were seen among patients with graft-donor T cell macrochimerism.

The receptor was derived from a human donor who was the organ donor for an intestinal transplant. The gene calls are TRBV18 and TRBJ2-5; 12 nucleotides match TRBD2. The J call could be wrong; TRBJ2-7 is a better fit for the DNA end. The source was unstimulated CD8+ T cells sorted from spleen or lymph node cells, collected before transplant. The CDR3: CASSFLAGGPYEQYF. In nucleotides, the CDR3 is TGTGCCAGCTCATTCCTAGCGGGGGGGCCCTACGAGCAGTACTTC.